The rows below give T cell receptor beta chains drawn from one sample of a study of OX40 agonist ivuxolimab in advanced cancers. Sequenced by immunoSEQ multiplex PCR; TCRdb stores in-frame clones only, minus some. The top ten clones hold about 0.4% of a sample with 55,000 to 90,000 clones, more than 75% of them seen once. Sequences were derived from CD4+ or CD8+ T cells sorted from blood, sampled in a trial of the OX40 agonist ivuxolimab. The receptor source for this set is an adult with an advanced solid tumor such as melanoma, head and neck, liver or kidney cancer. Both conserved end residues are part of each CDR3. A D gene is named only where the DNA matches it firmly. The size of a clone is reported for some rows only, either as once, few or many, or as a class for expanded clones.

D	V	J	size	CDR3	DNA
TRBD2	TRBV6-1	TRBJ2-2	.	CASRAGGITGELFF	TGTGCCAGCAGAGCGGGGGGTATAACCGGGGAGCTGTTTTTT
TRBD1	TRBV18	TRBJ1-3	.	CASSPTGQGLGNTIYF	TGTGCCAGCTCACCAACCGGACAGGGCTTGGGAAACACCATATATTTT
.	TRBV21-1	TRBJ2-6	.	CASSNWSGLGSGANVLTF	TGTGCCAGCAGCAATTGGTCAGGGCTGGGATCTGGGGCCAACGTCCTGACTTTC
TRBD2	TRBV28	TRBJ2-7	.	CASSLSGGRGNEQYF	TGTGCCAGCAGTTTATCGGGCGGGAGGGGTAACGAGCAGTACTTC
TRBD1	TRBV4-3	TRBJ1-5	.	CASSQGRGVNQPQHF	TGCGCCAGCAGCCAGGGCAGGGGGGTCAATCAGCCCCAGCATTTT
TRBD2	TRBV6-5	TRBJ2-1	.	CASTPPGGSYNEQFF	TGTGCCAGCACCCCCCCGGGGGGGTCCTACAATGAGCAGTTCTTC
.	TRBV28	TRBJ1-5	.	CASHGGQVFGGLPQPQHF	TGTGCCAGCCATGGGGGGCAGGTGTTCGGGGGATTGCCCCAGCCCCAGCATTTT
TRBD1	TRBV6-6	TRBJ2-2	few	CASRDRGDTGELFF	TGTGCCAGCAGGGACAGGGGGGACACCGGGGAGCTGTTTTTT
.	TRBV7-9	TRBJ2-3	.	CASSLAVGLLRDTQYF	TGTGCCAGCAGCTTAGCGGTTGGGCTCCTTAGGGATACGCAGTATTTT
.	TRBV5-8	TRBJ2-5	.	CASSLGGGGETQYF	TGTGCCAGCAGCTTGGGAGGAGGTGGAGAGACCCAGTACTTC
.	TRBV7-2	TRBJ2-7	few	CASSSHRQSYEQYF	TGTGCCAGCAGCTCCCATCGACAGTCCTACGAGCAGTACTTC
TRBD1	TRBV2	TRBJ1-1	.	CASREQGASTEAFF	TGTGCCAGCAGGGAACAGGGGGCGTCCACTGAAGCTTTCTTT
TRBD1	TRBV7-8	TRBJ1-2	.	CASSLDQTRDRGPNYGYTF	TGTGCCAGCAGCTTAGACCAAACTAGGGACAGGGGGCCCAACTATGGCTACACCTTC
.	TRBV27	TRBJ1-1	once	CASSFLAGGNTEAFF	.
TRBD1	TRBV7-8	TRBJ2-5	.	CASSSRQGRETQYF	TGTGCCAGCAGCTCAAGACAGGGTAGGGAGACCCAGTACTTC
.	TRBV5-1	TRBJ1-1	.	CASSLGRQLVAENTEAFF	TGCGCCAGCAGCTTGGGGCGGCAACTAGTCGCTGAAAACACTGAAGCTTTCTTT
.	TRBV7-2	TRBJ1-2	few	CASSLFPGLYGYTF	TGTGCCAGCAGCTTGTTCCCAGGCCTTTATGGCTACACCTTC
.	TRBV28	TRBJ1-4	few	CASKVMTAPTNEKLFF	TGTGCCAGCAAGGTGATGACGGCTCCAACTAATGAAAAACTGTTTTTT
.	TRBV2	TRBJ1-2	.	CAGSAQFYGYTF	TGTGCCGGCAGTGCCCAATTCTATGGCTACACCTTC
TRBD2	TRBV5-4	TRBJ2-2	.	CASSQGLALTGPGELFF	TGTGCCAGCAGCCAGGGACTAGCCTTAACGGGTCCCGGGGAGCTGTTTTTT
.	TRBV6-6	TRBJ1-1	.	CASTTLNRDTEAFF	TGTGCCAGCACCACACTAAACAGGGATACTGAAGCTTTCTTT
.	TRBV5-8	TRBJ1-1	few	CASSFGGHVTEAFF	TGTGCCAGCAGCTTTGGGGGGCACGTCACTGAAGCTTTCTTT
.	TRBV19	TRBJ1-1	.	CASSIGGARAFF	TGTGCCAGTAGTATCGGGGGGGCGCGCGCTTTCTTT
.	TRBV19	TRBJ2-4	.	CASSIDMGRIPLSQYF	TGTGCCAGTAGTATAGATATGGGGCGAATCCCGCTCTCTCAGTACTTC
.	TRBV7-2	TRBJ2-5	.	CASSLVSHLGGGETQYF	TGTGCCAGCAGCTTAGTTAGCCACCTTGGGGGAGGTGAGACCCAGTACTTC
.	TRBV4-1	TRBJ2-7	.	CASSQDGQRFYEQYF	TGCGCCAGCAGCCAAGATGGACAGCGATTCTACGAGCAGTACTTC
.	TRBV5-1	TRBJ1-4	.	CASSLAGVGEKLFF	TGCGCCAGCAGCTTGGCAGGGGTAGGAGAAAAACTGTTTTTT
TRBD2	TRBV28	TRBJ2-3	few	CASSRRGGIDTQYF	TGTGCCAGCAGTCGGCGGGGGGGAATAGATACGCAGTATTTT
.	TRBV19	TRBJ2-2	.	CASSIAGANTGELFF	TGTGCCAGTAGTATAGCGGGGGCGAACACCGGGGAGCTGTTTTTT
.	TRBV19	TRBJ1-2	.	CASSIGRGNYGYTF	TGTGCCAGTAGTATAGGGCGGGGAAACTATGGCTACACCTTC
.	TRBV28	TRBJ2-3	.	CASSFRGNTQYF	TGTGCCAGCAGTTTCAGGGGAAATACGCAGTATTTT
TRBD1	TRBV5-6	TRBJ1-2	.	CASSLTGQVALYGYTF	TGTGCCAGCAGCTTGACGGGACAGGTGGCTCTCTATGGCTACACCTTC
.	TRBV11-2	TRBJ2-1	.	CASSNLGVSSYNEQFF	TGTGCCAGCAGCAATCTAGGCGTGAGCTCCTACAATGAGCAGTTCTTC
.	TRBV29-1	TRBJ1-5	.	CSVGSRVDQPQHF	TGCAGCGTTGGGTCGCGGGTTGATCAGCCCCAGCATTTT
.	TRBV5-6	TRBJ1-2	.	CASSYKDSRGYTF	TGTGCCAGCAGCTATAAGGACAGCCGTGGCTACACCTTC
.	TRBV18	TRBJ2-2	few	CASSPRGGRDTGELFF	TGTGCCAGCTCACCACGGGGGGGCCGCGACACCGGGGAGCTGTTTTTT
.	TRBV7-8	TRBJ2-5	.	CASLRTLQETQYF	TGTGCCAGCCTCCGGACACTTCAAGAGACCCAGTACTTC
.	TRBV18	TRBJ1-1	.	CASSPSNRNTEAFF	TGTGCCAGCTCGCCCTCTAATAGGAACACTGAAGCTTTCTTT
.	TRBV5-5	TRBJ1-4	once	CASSGDPGPNEKLFF	TGTGCCAGCAGCGGAGACCCTGGCCCTAATGAAAAACTGTTTTTT
TRBD1	TRBV6-6	TRBJ2-7	.	CASTPGQGPTYEQYF	TGTGCCAGCACCCCAGGACAGGGACCGACCTACGAGCAGTACTTC
.	TRBV2	TRBJ2-5	.	CASSRGAVQETQYF	TGTGCCAGCAGTAGAGGAGCCGTCCAAGAGACCCAGTACTTC
.	TRBV6-1	TRBJ1-5	.	CASRRLDSSNQPQHF	TGTGCCAGCAGGCGACTGGACAGTAGCAATCAGCCCCAGCATTTT
TRBD2	TRBV7-2	TRBJ2-3	once	CASSPKKTSGRAGGDTQYF	TGTGCCAGCAGCCCTAAAAAGACTAGCGGGAGGGCCGGGGGAGATACGCAGTATTTT
.	TRBV19	TRBJ2-3	.	CASSAVGRTDTQYF	TGTGCCAGTAGTGCAGTTGGACGGACAGATACGCAGTATTTT
TRBD2	TRBV11-2	TRBJ2-3	.	CASSLRGTSGTDTQYF	TGTGCCAGCAGCTTAAGAGGGACTAGCGGCACAGATACGCAGTATTTT
TRBD1	TRBV5-1	TRBJ2-7	.	CASSAGIQGEKQYF	TGCGCCAGCAGCGCGGGTATCCAGGGGGAAAAGCAGTACTTC
.	TRBV4-1	TRBJ1-3	.	CASSQTTRTRGSGNTIYF	TGCGCCAGCAGCCAAACAACCCGGACACGCGGCTCTGGAAACACCATATATTTT
TRBD1	TRBV10-3	TRBJ1-4	few	CAIRGQGGANEKLFF	TGTGCCATCAGAGGACAGGGTGGGGCTAATGAAAAACTGTTTTTT
.	TRBV6-5	TRBJ1-1	.	CASRQSSTEAFF	TGTGCCAGCAGACAAAGCTCCACTGAAGCTTTCTTT
TRBD1	TRBV7-3	TRBJ2-5	.	CASSLSGTGVETQYF	TGTGCCAGCAGCTTGTCCGGGACAGGGGTCGAGACCCAGTACTTC
.	TRBV2	TRBJ1-4	.	CASSVGRANEKLFF	TGTGCCAGCAGTGTAGGCAGAGCTAATGAAAAACTGTTTTTT
.	TRBV27	TRBJ2-1	.	CASSLSVSLLSGEQFF	TGTGCCAGCAGTTTATCGGTCTCCCTCTTGTCTGGGGAGCAGTTCTTC
TRBD1	TRBV5-1	TRBJ1-4	.	CASSLTGGNEKLFF	TGCGCCAGCAGCTTGACAGGGGGTAATGAAAAACTGTTTTTT
TRBD1	TRBV6-6	TRBJ1-1	.	CASAEPGQGVTEAFF	TGTGCCAGCGCCGAACCGGGACAGGGGGTAACTGAAGCTTTCTTT
TRBD1	TRBV11-1	TRBJ1-1	.	CASSRDRVGEAFF	TGTGCCAGCAGCCGGGACAGGGTTGGCGAAGCTTTCTTT